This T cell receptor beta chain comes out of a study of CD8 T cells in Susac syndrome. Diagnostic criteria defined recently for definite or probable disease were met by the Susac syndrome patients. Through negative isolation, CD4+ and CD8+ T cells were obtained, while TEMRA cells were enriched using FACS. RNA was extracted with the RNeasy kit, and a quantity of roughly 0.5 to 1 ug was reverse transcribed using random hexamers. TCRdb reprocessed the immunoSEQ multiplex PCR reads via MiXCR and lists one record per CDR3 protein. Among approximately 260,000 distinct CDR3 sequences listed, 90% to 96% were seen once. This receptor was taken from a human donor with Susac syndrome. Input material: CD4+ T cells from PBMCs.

CDR3 DNA sequence: TGTGCCAGTAGTATCCGACAGGTGGGACGGGATACGCAGTATTTT. It yields the protein CASSIRQVGRDTQYF. The J gene is TRBJ2-3, the V gene TRBV19; a weak D match, TRBD1 (6 bases). CDR1 LNHDA and CDR2 SQIVND come from the germline V gene (reference sequence). This CDR3 comprises 15 residues. Trimming removed 3 bases from V and 6 bases from J, with 16 bases in between.